This T cell receptor (beta chain) was obtained from a study of T-cell memory formation after mild COVID-19. This clonotype has more than one count but fewer than ten. The CDR3 is 14 amino acids. J gave up 6 bases and V 3 bases, and 4 bases lay outside the gene matches. CDR1 is SEHNR and CDR2 is FQNEAQ in the germline V gene (reference sequence). TCRdb re-called the 5' RACE reads through MiXCR, storing one row per CDR3 protein. The sample lists around 300,000 distinct CDR3 sequences, 15% to 20% occurring once. The receptor's source is a young man who had mild COVID-19 (a few samples of this study predate the infection). Cell type and time point are not known. The sample taken for sequencing was PBMCs or a T cell subset sorted from them (not recorded which). The chain combines TRBV7-9 with TRBJ2-1; 8 bases are shared with TRBD2. This CDR3 is CASSLFGTSNEQFF. Here the CDR3 DNA reads TGTGCCAGCAGCTTGTTCGGGACTAGCAATGAGCAGTTCTTC.